Below are 26 T cell receptor beta chains sequenced from a single sample in a study of T-cell reconstitution after alpha-beta-depleted transplantation in children (TCRdb year 2016). Library construction relied on PCR. The data were produced on an Illumina HiSeq 2500. TCR library preparation used molecular barcoding, with unique molecular identifiers applied to normalize quantification of the TCRbeta repertoire. TCRdb reanalyzed the raw reads on its own, using fastp at Q25 for trimming and MiXCR for clone calling, and kept in-frame beta chains. Records with the same CDR3 protein are collapsed into one entry carrying the most frequent genes and DNA. Present in this sample are 500,000 or so distinct CDR3 sequences, more than 9.5% of which were seen just once. The top ten clones comprise around 13% of the sample. The treatment or condition label of this sample denotes: allogeneic hematopoietic cell transplantation with graft depleted of TCRalphabeta T cells and CD19 B cells.

The sample in question was PBMCs, mostly from graft donor cells, obtained 180 days after TCRalphabeta/CD19-depleted stem cell transplant. These receptors were obtained from a female patient aged 2-15 years who had a stem cell transplant for aplastic anemia, so the T cells may come from the graft donor.

This clonotype showed up many times. The gene calls are TRBV7-3 and TRBJ2-1; 13 positions agree with TRBD2. Germline CDR1 reads SGHTA; CDR2 reads FQGTGA. V dropped 2 bases and J dropped 9; count of bases not matched to a gene: 1. This CDR3 has 14 amino acids. The CDR3 DNA follows: TGTGCCAGCAGCTTAGGACTAGCGGGGGTTGAGCAGTTCTTC. Protein product: CASSLGLAGVEQFF.

The chain links TRBV20-1 to TRBJ2-2; the match to TRBD1 covers 7 bases. CDR3 length: 13 residues. Germline trimming cut 3 bases from V and 4 bases from J; bases unmatched to any gene: 2. CDR1 is DFQATT and CDR2 is SNEGSKA in the germline V gene (reference sequence). This CDR3 reads CSARTGSTGELFF. The CDR3 DNA follows: TGCAGTGCTAGGACAGGGTCCACCGGGGAGCTGTTTTTT.

This chain links TRBV29-1 with TRBJ2-6; no firm D call. V lost 3 bases and J 0 bases, leaving 12 bases between the germline ends. CDR3 size: 16 residues. Per the germline V gene, CDR1 is SQVTM and CDR2 is ANQGSEA. The CDR3 DNA reads TGCAGCGTTGATGGGCGGACCAGCTCTGGGGCCAACGTCCTGACTTTC. Its protein product is CSVDGRTSSGANVLTF. Combining the CDR3 with reference TRBV29-1 and TRBJ2-6 gives the whole variable domain SAVISQKPSRDICQRGTSLTIQCQVDSQVTMMFWYRQQPGQSLTLIATANQGSEATYESGFVIDKFPISRPNLTFSTLTVSNMSPEDSSIYLCSVDGRTSSGANVLTFGAGSRLTVL.

This clonotype showed up just a few times. This chain uses TRBV7-2 with TRBJ2-7, with 12 bases aligning to TRBD2. The J segment lost 3 bases and the V segment lost 3 bases, leaving 6 bases of the junction unmatched. The CDR3 is 16 residues long. Germline V gene lookup returns CDR1 SGHTA and CDR2 FQGNSA. The CDR3 is CASSFAGTSGFYEQYF. Here the CDR3 DNA reads TGTGCCAGCAGCTTCGCCGGGACTAGCGGGTTCTACGAGCAGTACTTC.

A few counts support this clonotype. The chain couples TRBV20-1 to TRBJ1-1; D gene unclear. In germline, CDR1 is DFQATT, CDR2 SNEGSKA (reference sequence). The CDR3 is 11 residues long. CDR3 region: CRAAMNTEAFF. The CDR3, as DNA: TGCAGAGCGGCCATGAACACTGAAGCTTTCTTT.

The CDR3: CASSLGWGQGQETQYF. For the CDR3, the DNA is TGTGCCAGCAGCTTAGGATGGGGACAGGGGCAAGAGACCCAGTACTTC. The gene calls are TRBV7-9 and TRBJ2-5, with 10 bases fitting TRBD1. This CDR3 has 16 residues. CDR1 SEHNR and CDR2 FQNEAQ come from the germline V gene (reference sequence). J was trimmed by 2 bases and V by 1 base; bases with no gene match: 4.

There are a few counts of this clonotype. This chain links TRBV4-3 with TRBJ2-7; 8 positions agree with TRBD2. Trimming cost V 0 bases and J 4 bases; bases outside gene matches: 5. CDR1 LGHNA and CDR2 YSLEER come from the germline V gene. The CDR3 is made up of 15 amino acids. CDR3 DNA sequence: TGCGCCAGCAGCCAAGATTGGGCGGGGGGATACGAGCAGTACGTC. Protein sequence: CASSQDWAGGYEQYV.

In the case of this clonotype: A read error may produce the germline difference seen at one junction end. The chain couples TRBV20-1 to TRBJ1-5; 10 bases fit TRBD1. In germline, CDR1 is DFQATT, CDR2 SNEGSKA (reference sequence). The CDR3 covers 17 residues. CDR3 sequence: CCAIRDRGSYSNQPQHF. The CDR3 DNA follows: TGCTGTGCTATACGGGACAGGGGATCCTATAGCAATCAGCCCCAGCATTTT.

There are a few counts of this clonotype. The rearrangement uses TRBV6-2 or TRBV6-3 and TRBJ2-7; the D is unclear. This CDR3 contains 15 residues. V was clipped by 5 bases and J by 0 bases, with 14 bases between them. Germline V lookup: CDR1 MNHEY, CDR2 SVGEGT. The CDR3 DNA follows: TGTGCCAGCAGTCCTAGTCCCAAGATCTCCTACGAGCAGTACTTC. Amino acid sequence: CASSPSPKISYEQYF.

This clonotype was found many times. The chain is built from TRBV4-3 and TRBJ2-3; tentative D call: TRBD1 (5 bases). CDR3 size: 15 residues. Germline loops: CDR1 LGHNA, CDR2 YSLEER. V was clipped by 0 bases and J by 8 bases, with 15 bases between them. The CDR3 nucleotides read TGCGCCAGCAGCCAAGATCTGGTATCACAGGCTACGCAGTATTTT. It yields the protein CASSQDLVSQATQYF.

The chain has TRBV7-9 and TRBJ1-4; tentative D call: TRBD1 (5 bases). Germline V CDR1 and CDR2: SEHNR, FQNEAQ (reference sequence). The CDR3 length is 14 residues. V gave up 1 base and J gave up 8 bases, with 11 bases separating them. Here the CDR3 reads CASSLVRGQEKLFF. For the CDR3, the DNA is TGTGCCAGCAGCTTAGTAAGGGGTCAAGAAAAACTGTTTTTT.

DNA of the CDR3: TGTGCCAGCAGCGTAGCTACGGGGGGTCCGAACACCGGGGAGCTGTTTTTT. Residues: CASSVATGGPNTGELFF. The chain joins TRBV9 to TRBJ2-2; 7 bases match TRBD2. This CDR3 contains 17 residues. Losses at the gene ends were 0 bases for V and 0 bases for J; bases not matched to a gene: 5. Per the germline V gene, CDR1 is SGDLS and CDR2 is YYNGEE.

This clonotype was picked up many times. CDR3 nucleotide sequence: TGTGCCAGCAGTTCACCTCAGGGTATCGGGCAAGCGAACACTGAAGCTTTCTTT. It translates to CASSSPQGIGQANTEAFF. The chain combines TRBV28 with TRBJ1-1; the D gene is possibly TRBD1 (5 bases). V was pared by 4 bases and J by 1 base, with 22 bases between. CDR1 and CDR2 (germline): MDHEN, SYDVKM. The CDR3 spans 18 residues.

The chain links TRBV20-1 to TRBJ2-2; the D call may be TRBD1 or TRBD2 (5 bases each). CDR3 size: 14 residues. Looked up from germline, CDR1 is DFQATT and CDR2 is SNEGSKA (reference sequence). The ends were cut back, 2 bases at V and 4 bases at J, with 11 bases in the middle. The CDR3 DNA sequence: TGCAGTGCTAGAAGGGGTGGGAGCACCGGGGAGCTGTTTTTT. Its translation: CSARRGGSTGELFF.

The chain employs TRBV29-1 and TRBJ2-5, with TRBD1 identical over 7 bases. The CDR3 consists of 15 residues. CDR1 is SQVTM and CDR2 is ANQGSEA in the germline V gene. J was trimmed by 4 bases and V by 5 bases; bases with no gene match: 13. CDR3 nucleotide sequence: TGCAGCGTTACCCGACAGGGTCAACACCCAGAGACCCAGTACTTC. This gives the protein CSVTRQGQHPETQYF. The full variable domain, completed using reference TRBV29-1 and TRBJ2-5, is SAVISQKPSRDICQRGTSLTIQCQVDSQVTMMFWYRQQPGQSLTLIATANQGSEATYESGFVIDKFPISRPNLTFSTLTVSNMSPEDSSIYLCSVTRQGQHPETQYFGPGTRLLVL.

This chain connects TRBV7-2 to TRBJ2-3; 8 nucleotides line up with TRBD2. With V trimmed by 3 bases and J by 4 bases, 12 bases remained unmatched. In germline, CDR1 is SGHTA, CDR2 FQGNSA. The CDR3 covers 17 residues. The CDR3 DNA sequence: TGTGCCAGCAGCTTTCATTTTAGCGGGGAAGAGGCAGATACGCAGTATTTT. Encoded protein: CASSFHFSGEEADTQYF.

V and J are TRBV5-6 and TRBJ2-1; D is unresolved. CDR3 length: 15 residues. V lost 0 bases and J 4 bases, leaving 11 bases between the germline ends. CDR1 and CDR2 (germline): SGHDT, YYEEEE. The CDR3 region has the DNA TGTGCCAGCAGCTTGGTGCCCGGCGGATACAATGAGCAGTTCTTC. Residues: CASSLVPGGYNEQFF.

This clonotype was counted a few times. This sequence joins TRBV5-1 and TRBJ2-1; D gene unclear. CDR1 SGHRS and CDR2 YFSETQ come from the germline V gene. Trimming removed 0 bases from V and 10 bases from J, with 17 bases in between. The CDR3 is 15 amino acids. This chain's CDR3 is CASSLVVGYSLEQFF. In DNA form, the CDR3 reads TGCGCCAGCAGCTTGGTAGTCGGATACTCTCTCGAGCAGTTCTTC.

This chain joins TRBV7-2 and TRBJ2-7; no firm D call. The CDR3 is 16 amino acids. The germline CDR1 and CDR2 sequences are SGHTA and FQGNSA. V lost 3 bases to trimming and J lost 1 base, with 16 bases between them. The CDR3 spells CASSLSSRRLSYEQYF. CDR3 DNA: TGTGCCAGCAGCTTGTCCTCGCGACGACTTTCCTACGAGCAGTACTTC.

The chain is built from TRBV13 and TRBJ2-3, with 14 nucleotides matching TRBD2. CDR1 PRHDT and CDR2 FYEKMQ come from the germline V gene (reference sequence). This CDR3 region has 18 residues. The trim removed 5 bases at V and 4 bases at J, leaving 11 bases unmatched. The CDR3 bases are TGTGCCAGCAGCACCTCGGGACTAGCGGGAGCAATGGCAGATACGCAGTATTTT. Protein sequence: CASSTSGLAGAMADTQYF. The whole variable domain, filled in from reference TRBV13 and TRBJ2-3, reads AAGVIQSPRHLIKEKRETATLKCYPIPRHDTVYWYQQGPGQDPQFLISFYEKMQSDKGSIPDRFSAQQFSDYHSELNMSSLELGDSALYFCASSTSGLAGAMADTQYFGPGTRLTVL.

This clonotype was seen only a few times. V and J are TRBV21-1 and TRBJ1-5; the DNA was not used to check the table's D call, TRBD1. TRBV21-1 is a pseudogene segment. The CDR3 spans 19 residues. CDR3 in amino acids: CASSNWGYTRDDSNQPQHF. CDR3 sequence (DNA): TGTGCCAGCAGCAATTGGGGATACACAAGGGACGATAGCAATCAGCCCCAGCATTTT.

This clonotype was counted a few times. The chain links TRBV7-2 to TRBJ2-1; 8 nucleotides line up with TRBD2. V was pared by 7 bases and J by 0 bases, with 5 bases of the junction left unmatched. The CDR3 spans 15 residues. Germline values: CDR1 SGHTA, CDR2 FQGNSA. The DNA of the CDR3 is TGTGCCAGCAAAATCAGCGGGAGCTCCTACAATGAGCAGTTCTTC. This encodes CASKISGSSYNEQFF.

J is TRBJ1-1 and V is TRBV7-3; possibly TRBD1 for D (5 bases). The CDR3 spans 15 residues. V was clipped by 1 base and J by 11 bases, with 20 bases between them. Germline-derived CDR1 and CDR2 are SGHTA and FQGTGA. CDR3 coding DNA: TGTGCCAGCAGCTTAAGGCCAGGGCCCAACAAACGGGCTTTCTTT. Its translation is CASSLRPGPNKRAFF.

This clonotype was counted many times. J is TRBJ2-7 and V is TRBV5-1, with a tentative D call TRBD1 (5 bases). Germline loops: CDR1 SGHRS, CDR2 YFSETQ. Trimming removed 4 bases from V and 4 bases from J, with 24 bases in between. This CDR3 region has 17 residues. CDR3 bases: TGCGCCAGCAGCCCAGGGCCCCGGGCTCGCGACGCTTACGAGCAGTACTTC. Protein: CASSPGPRARDAYEQYF.

This clonotype was observed many times. This chain joins TRBV25-1 and TRBJ1-5; weak D call: TRBD1 (6 bases). CDR1 is MGHDK and CDR2 is SYGVNS in the germline V gene. Trimming took off 5 bases at V and 4 bases at J, with 6 bases between the two ends. The CDR3 has 12 residues. The CDR3 bases are TGTGCCAGCAGTAGGGGGAATCAGCCCCAGCATTTT. As protein: CASSRGNQPQHF.

This clonotype has at least ten counts. The V call is TRBV28, the J call TRBJ2-7; 10 bases are a match to TRBD1. The CDR3 runs 15 residues. CDR1 is MDHEN and CDR2 is SYDVKM in the germline V gene. After removal of 5 bases from V and 1 base from J, the junction contained 5 bases not matched to a gene. The CDR3 DNA follows: TGTGCCAGCAGTGTAACGGGACAGGGGTCCTACGAGCAGTACTTC. This gives the protein CASSVTGQGSYEQYF.